These T cell receptor beta chains were read from a single sample in a study of T cells in Graves' hyperthyroidism and ophthalmopathy. TCRdb recomputed calls from the multiplex PCR reads with MiXCR, one row per CDR3 protein. The data contain about 410,000 distinct CDR3 sequences, around 15% of them singletons. The sequenced sample was blood. Every receptor here comes from a man between 18 and 35 years old with Graves' ophthalmopathy. CDR3s include the opening cysteine and the closing phenylalanine or tryptophan. D genes are given only for firm matches. Part of the rows lack a size; the others show once, few, many or a class for expanded clones.

abundance | j_gene | d_gene | v_gene | CDR3aa | CDR3nt
many | TRBJ1-5 | . | TRBV7-2 | CASSLVFSNQPQHF | TGTGCCAGCAGCTTAGTCTTTAGCAATCAGCCCCAGCATTTT
many | TRBJ2-6 | . | TRBV12-3/TRBV12-4 | CASSLWVPSGANVLTF | TGTGCCAGCAGTTTGTGGGTCCCCTCTGGGGCCAACGTCCTGACTTTC
many | TRBJ2-3 | . | TRBV20-1 | CSALGGNTDTQYF | TGCAGTGCTCTTGGGGGTAACACAGATACGCAGTATTTT
many | TRBJ1-6 | TRBD1 | TRBV28 | CASSSGQGPYNSPLHF | TGTGCCAGCAGTTCCGGACAGGGACCGTATAATTCACCCCTCCACTTT
. | TRBJ2-2 | . | TRBV3-1 | CASSQVGRNTGELFF | TGTGCCAGCAGCCAGGTCGGGCGGAACACCGGGGAGCTGTTTTTT
many | TRBJ2-5 | . | TRBV2 | CASSDLLPETQYF | TGTGCCAGCAGTGATCTACTACCAGAGACCCAGTACTTC
few | TRBJ2-5 | TRBD2 | TRBV4-1 | CASSQELAGVMETQYF | TGCGCCAGCAGCCAGGAATTAGCGGGGGTTATGGAGACCCAGTACTTC
. | TRBJ2-7 | . | TRBV10-3 | CAISLTAYEQYF | TGTGCCATCAGTCTTACGGCCTACGAGCAGTACTTC
. | TRBJ1-2 | . | TRBV4-1 | CASSQIRAGDYGYTF | TGCGCCAGCAGCCAAATCCGGGCAGGGGACTATGGCTACACCTTC
many | TRBJ2-5 | . | TRBV7-2 | CASSLKETQYF | TGTGCCAGCAGCTTAAAAGAGACCCAGTACTTC
. | TRBJ2-5 | . | TRBV4-1 | CASSYRESQETQYF | TGCGCCAGCAGTTACAGGGAGAGCCAAGAGACCCAGTACTTC
many | TRBJ2-3 | . | TRBV5-1 | CASSLLVRLGTDTQYF | TGCGCCAGCAGCTTGCTCGTGCGGCTCGGCACAGATACGCAGTATTTT
many | TRBJ2-7 | . | TRBV29-1 | CSVQPRDNYEQYF | TGCAGCGTCCAACCCAGGGATAACTACGAGCAGTACTTC
many | TRBJ2-7 | TRBD2 | TRBV2 | CASLAGGTYEQYF | TGTGCCAGCCTAGCGGGGGGGACCTACGAGCAGTACTTC
many | TRBJ2-7 | . | TRBV29-1 | CSVEGHFYEQYF | TGCAGCGTTGAGGGACACTTCTACGAGCAGTACTTC
many | TRBJ1-1 | . | TRBV24-1 | CATSGGGSGDTEAFF | TGTGCCACCAGTGGGGGGGGAAGTGGGGACACTGAAGCTTTCTTT
many | TRBJ2-3 | . | TRBV9 | CASSVSLTDTQYF | TGTGCCAGCAGCGTAAGCCTCACAGATACGCAGTATTTT
many | TRBJ2-1 | TRBD1 | TRBV7-9 | CASSLVPGGSNEQFF | TGTGCCAGCAGCTTAGTGCCAGGGGGATCGAATGAGCAGTTCTTC
. | TRBJ2-6 | . | TRBV5-1 | CASSLGELPGANVLTF | TGCGCCAGCAGCTTGGGGGAGCTCCCTGGGGCCAACGTCCTGACTTTC
many | TRBJ2-3 | . | TRBV7-8 | CASSLAGGGPDTQYF | TGTGCCAGCAGCTTAGCAGGGGGGGGCCCGGATACGCAGTATTTT
many | TRBJ1-1 | . | TRBV5-6 | CASSWGDLWNTEAFF | TGTGCCAGCAGCTGGGGGGACCTCTGGAACACTGAAGCTTTCTTT
many | TRBJ1-1 | . | TRBV7-9 | CASSGGSGGWTEAFF | TGTGCCAGCAGCGGCGGATCGGGGGGCTGGACTGAAGCTTTCTTT
. | TRBJ2-3 | TRBD1 | TRBV7-9 | CASSRTGQGWADTQYF | TGTGCCAGCAGCCGCACAGGACAGGGTTGGGCAGATACGCAGTATTTT
many | TRBJ1-1 | . | TRBV12-3/TRBV12-4 | CASGASKGAFF | TGTGCCAGCGGGGCCTCGAAAGGGGCTTTCTTT
many | TRBJ1-2 | . | TRBV6-1 | CASSEGMFAIVTF | TGTGCCAGCAGTGAAGGGATGTTCGCGATTGTAACCTTC
. | TRBJ1-4 | . | TRBV6-2/TRBV6-3 | CASRRGTITNEKLFF | TGTGCCAGCAGGCGAGGGACAATCACTAATGAAAAACTGTTTTTT
many | TRBJ2-3 | TRBD1 | TRBV18 | CASSPGQGATDTQYF | TGTGCCAGCTCACCGGGACAGGGGGCTACAGATACGCAGTATTTT
many | TRBJ1-1 | . | TRBV9 | CASSAGPPNTEAFF | TGTGCCAGCAGCGCGGGACCGCCGAACACTGAAGCTTTCTTT
many | TRBJ1-4 | TRBD1 | TRBV5-1 | CASSLTGGREKLFF | TGCGCCAGCAGCTTAACAGGGGGCCGGGAAAAACTGTTTTTT
many | TRBJ2-7 | TRBD2 | TRBV10-3 | CAISEVASGTYEQYF | TGTGCCATCAGTGAAGTGGCTAGCGGGACGTATGAGCAGTACTTC
. | TRBJ2-5 | TRBD2 | TRBV5-1 | CASSFGTSGGAGKTQYF | TGCGCCAGCAGCTTTGGGACTAGCGGGGGGGCCGGGAAGACCCAGTACTTC
few | TRBJ1-2 | TRBD1 | TRBV6-5 | CASSRGQGYGYTF | TGTGCCAGCAGCCGCGGACAGGGCTATGGCTACACCTTC
many | TRBJ1-2 | . | TRBV2 | CASSEQGSYGYTF | TGTGCCAGCAGTGAACAGGGAAGCTATGGCTACACCTTC
. | TRBJ1-2 | . | TRBV4-1 | CASSHRAESGYTF | TGCGCCAGCAGCCACCGGGCCGAGTCTGGCTACACCTTC
many | TRBJ1-5 | . | TRBV10-1 | CASSESGAAINQPQHF | TGCGCCAGCAGTGAGTCGGGGGCAGCCATTAATCAGCCCCAGCATTTT
many | TRBJ1-2 | . | TRBV6-1 | CASSKAGPQVGYTF | TGTGCCAGCAGCAAAGCCGGGCCCCAGGTCGGCTACACCTTC
many | TRBJ1-1 | TRBD1 | TRBV12-3/TRBV12-4 | CASSGTGDTEAFF | TGTGCCAGCAGTGGGACAGGGGACACTGAAGCTTTCTTT
many | TRBJ2-7 | . | TRBV6-1 | CASSEGGGAGYEQYF | TGTGCCAGCAGTGAAGGTGGTGGAGCGGGCTACGAGCAGTACTTC
. | TRBJ1-1 | . | TRBV12-5 | CASGLPEAFF | TGTGCTAGTGGTTTGCCTGAAGCTTTCTTT
many | TRBJ2-1 | TRBD2 | TRBV4-1 | CASSRGTSGSNNEQFF | TGCGCCAGCAGCCGAGGGACTAGCGGGAGTAACAATGAGCAGTTCTTC
many | TRBJ1-1 | . | TRBV6-1 | CASTGINTEAFF | TGTGCCAGCACAGGAATAAACACTGAAGCTTTCTTT
many | TRBJ2-3 | TRBD2 | TRBV20-1 | CSAFSGRAGTDTQYF | TGCAGTGCTTTTAGCGGGAGGGCGGGGACAGATACGCAGTATTTT
. | TRBJ2-1 | TRBD2 | TRBV7-9 | CARTIGGTSEFF | TGTGCCCGCACCATTGGGGGGACTAGCGAGTTCTTC
many | TRBJ1-1 | . | TRBV9 | CASSPSLGNTEAFF | TGTGCCAGCAGCCCCTCTCTGGGGAACACTGAAGCTTTCTTT
many | TRBJ2-7 | . | TRBV12-3/TRBV12-4 | CASSFPGPTYEQYF | TGTGCCAGCAGTTTTCCGGGACCCACCTACGAGCAGTACTTC
many | TRBJ2-7 | TRBD2 | TRBV7-2 | CASSSLPGTSGSYEQYF | TGTGCCAGCAGCTCATTGCCCGGAACTAGCGGATCCTACGAGCAGTACTTC
. | TRBJ1-1 | . | TRBV6-5 | CASSYSHSPNTEAFF | TGTGCCAGCAGTTACTCCCATTCCCCTAACACTGAAGCTTTCTTT
many | TRBJ2-5 | . | TRBV6-1 | CASSVMSETQYF | TGTGCCAGCTCAGTTATGAGTGAGACCCAGTACTTC
. | TRBJ2-3 | . | TRBV18 | CASSPLPYTDTQYF | TGTGCCAGCTCCCCTCTGCCGTATACAGATACGCAGTATTTT